Reported below is one T cell receptor (beta chain). This sample is part of a study of T cell changes during pregnancy in multiple sclerosis. Measured with immunoSEQ multiplex PCR; TCRdb has only the in-frame clones, and not every one. The table includes fewer than 55,000 clones, 75% to 90% detected once. Germline lookup yields CDR1 MNHNS and CDR2 SASEGT. V gave up 8 bases and J gave up 2 bases, with 12 bases separating them. The CDR3 runs 13 residues. V and J are TRBV6-1 and TRBJ1-2, with a possible D match to TRBD1 (6 bases). The sequenced sample was peripheral blood, obtained in the second trimester of pregnancy. The source of this sequence is a female donor in good health, enrolled as a control in a pregnancy study. The CDR3 here is CASSGQINYGYTF. CDR3 bases: TGTGCCAGCTCCGGACAGATAAACTATGGCTACACCTTC.